These T cell receptor beta chains were read from a single sample in a study of shared clonotypes between healthy human individuals. Assay: immunoSEQ multiplex PCR; the TCRdb copy retains only in-frame clones and omits some. The sample has around 2.1 million clones, around 95% seen once. Sequencing used naive CD4+ T cells sorted from blood. The receptors were sampled from a young man in good health. Each CDR3 is given with its conserved first and last residue. The order of the fields is clone size, D gene, V gene, J gene, CDR3 protein, CDR3 DNA. D genes are given only for firm matches. Size is stated for part of the rows, as once, few or many counts, or as a class when the clone is expanded.

size: few
D: TRBD1
V: TRBV5-6
J: TRBJ2-7
CDR3: CASSLGVTGASYEQYF
DNA: TGTGCCAGCAGCTTGGGGGTGACAGGGGCCTCCTACGAGCAGTACTTC

size: once
D: TRBD1
V: TRBV30
J: TRBJ1-4
CDR3: CAWSVVRGVNEKLFF
DNA: TGTGCCTGGAGTGTAGTCAGGGGGGTTAATGAAAAACTGTTTTTT

size: -
D: -
V: TRBV15
J: TRBJ1-5
CDR3: CATSRVSGLNQPQHF
DNA: TGTGCCACCAGCAGAGTCTCAGGGTTAAATCAGCCCCAGCATTTT

size: -
D: TRBD1
V: TRBV30
J: TRBJ2-2
CDR3: CACPQKTGRPGELFF
DNA: TGTGCCTGTCCCCAAAAGACAGGGCGTCCGGGGGAGCTGTTTTTT

size: once
D: TRBD2
V: TRBV5-4
J: TRBJ2-7
CDR3: CASSLAGGSYEQYF
DNA: TGTGCCAGCAGCTTGGCGGGAGGCTCCTACGAGCAGTACTTC

size: -
D: -
V: TRBV28
J: TRBJ1-2
CDR3: CASSSGIYGYTF
DNA: TGTGCCAGCAGTTCGGGGATATATGGCTACACCTTC

size: -
D: TRBD2
V: TRBV10-3
J: TRBJ2-5
CDR3: CAISDGGEGGRETQYF
DNA: TGTGCCATCAGTGATGGCGGGGAGGGTGGGAGAGAGACCCAGTACTTC

size: -
D: TRBD2
V: TRBV14
J: TRBJ2-3
CDR3: CASSQGGLAGVPRRDTQYF
DNA: TGTGCCAGCAGCCAAGGAGGGCTAGCGGGGGTCCCTAGGAGAGATACGCAGTATTTT

size: -
D: TRBD1
V: TRBV2
J: TRBJ1-5
CDR3: CASREQGGGQPQHF
DNA: TGTGCCAGCAGGGAACAGGGGGGAGGTCAGCCCCAGCATTTT

size: -
D: TRBD1
V: TRBV18
J: TRBJ2-7
CDR3: CASSPMPGTAYEQYF
DNA: TGTGCCAGCTCACCGATGCCGGGGACAGCCTACGAGCAGTACTTC

size: once
D: TRBD1
V: TRBV7-9
J: TRBJ1-2
CDR3: CASSPGQGLFDYGYTF
DNA: TGTGCCAGCAGCCCGGGACAGGGGTTGTTTGACTATGGCTACACCTTC

size: -
D: -
V: TRBV4-1
J: TRBJ2-7
CDR3: CASSQGGVGSYEQYF
DNA: TGCGCCAGCAGCCAAGGTGGAGTAGGTTCCTACGAGCAGTACTTC

size: -
D: -
V: TRBV2
J: TRBJ1-2
CDR3: CASSEEGSYGYTF
DNA: TGTGCCAGCAGTGAGGAGGGTAGCTATGGCTACACCTTC

size: -
D: TRBD2
V: TRBV2
J: TRBJ2-7
CDR3: CASSVYRGDKPSGGNYEQYF
DNA: TGTGCCAGCAGTGTTTATCGGGGAGACAAACCTAGCGGGGGGAACTACGAGCAGTACTTC

size: -
D: TRBD1
V: TRBV27
J: TRBJ1-6
CDR3: CASSRQGFNSPLHF
DNA: TGTGCCAGCAGTCGACAGGGTTTTAATTCACCCCTCCACTTT

size: -
D: TRBD1
V: TRBV27
J: TRBJ1-2
CDR3: CASSLSLQGAGGYTF
DNA: TGTGCCAGCAGTTTATCGTTGCAGGGGGCGGGTGGCTACACCTTC

size: -
D: -
V: TRBV5-1
J: TRBJ1-5
CDR3: CASRDEPNQPQHF
DNA: TGCGCCAGCAGGGATGAGCCCAATCAGCCCCAGCATTTT

size: -
D: -
V: TRBV30
J: TRBJ1-1
CDR3: CALWKGNTEAFF
DNA: TGTGCCTTGTGGAAGGGAAATACTGAAGCTTTCTTT

size: -
D: -
V: TRBV18
J: TRBJ1-3
CDR3: CASSLFSGSPGNTIYF
DNA: TGTGCCAGCTCCCTATTTTCAGGCTCCCCTGGAAACACCATATATTTT

size: -
D: -
V: TRBV7-9
J: TRBJ1-3
CDR3: CASSLTEGTIYF
DNA: TGTGCCAGCAGCTTGACGGAGGGCACCATATATTTT

size: -
D: TRBD1
V: TRBV6-7
J: TRBJ2-7
CDR3: CASSYLIPRQGSYEQYF
DNA: TGTGCCAGCAGTTACTTAATCCCCCGACAGGGTTCCTACGAGCAGTACTTC

size: -
D: -
V: TRBV7-3
J: TRBJ2-5
CDR3: CASSPTIQETQYF
DNA: TGTGCCAGCAGCCCGACGATCCAAGAGACCCAGTACTTC

size: -
D: -
V: TRBV30
J: TRBJ1-1
CDR3: CAWSLGNKGEAFF
DNA: TGTGCCTGGAGCCTGGGGAATAAGGGTGAAGCTTTCTTT

size: -
D: -
V: TRBV4-1
J: TRBJ1-2
CDR3: CASSPSSLQDTGYTF
DNA: TGCGCCAGCAGCCCATCGTCCCTACAGGATACTGGCTACACCTTC

size: -
D: -
V: TRBV20-1
J: TRBJ2-3
CDR3: CSARSPDTQYF
DNA: TGCAGTGCTAGGTCCCCCGATACGCAGTATTTT

size: -
D: -
V: TRBV5-4
J: TRBJ2-7
CDR3: CASSNIIGQSSYEQYF
DNA: TGTGCCAGCAGCAATATCATAGGACAGAGCTCCTACGAGCAGTACTTC

size: -
D: TRBD1
V: TRBV6-1
J: TRBJ1-1
CDR3: CASSRDRDVEAFF
DNA: TGTGCCAGCAGTAGGGACAGGGATGTTGAAGCTTTCTTT

size: -
D: -
V: TRBV12-5
J: TRBJ1-2
CDR3: CASGLGHGYTF
DNA: TGTGCTAGTGGTTTAGGTCATGGCTACACCTTC

size: -
D: TRBD2
V: TRBV10-3
J: TRBJ2-1
CDR3: CAISGSGVPYNEQFF
DNA: TGTGCCATCAGCGGGAGCGGGGTTCCCTACAATGAGCAGTTCTTC

size: -
D: -
V: TRBV5-4
J: TRBJ2-5
CDR3: CASSLAFGPETQYF
DNA: TGTGCCAGCAGCTTGGCTTTCGGGCCGGAGACCCAGTACTTC

size: -
D: TRBD1
V: TRBV5-6
J: TRBJ1-4
CDR3: CASRTLPRTGNNEKLFF
DNA: TGTGCCAGCAGAACCCTTCCTCGGACAGGGAATAATGAAAAACTGTTTTTT

size: -
D: TRBD1
V: TRBV7-2
J: TRBJ2-1
CDR3: CASRLTGQGTSEQFF
DNA: TGTGCCAGCAGACTAACGGGACAGGGAACGAGTGAGCAGTTCTTC

size: -
D: TRBD2
V: TRBV7-2
J: TRBJ2-7
CDR3: CASRASGVHEQYF
DNA: TGTGCCAGCCGGGCTAGCGGGGTCCACGAGCAGTACTTC

size: -
D: -
V: TRBV7-6
J: TRBJ1-1
CDR3: CASSLAGPEAEAFF
DNA: TGTGCCAGCAGCTTAGCGGGGCCTGAGGCTGAAGCTTTCTTT

size: -
D: -
V: TRBV5-4
J: TRBJ1-2
CDR3: CASSPELGSNYGYTF
DNA: TGTGCCAGCAGCCCAGAGCTTGGCAGCAACTATGGCTACACCTTC

size: -
D: TRBD1
V: TRBV5-1
J: TRBJ1-1
CDR3: CASGEDREAFF
DNA: TGCGCCAGCGGGGAGGACAGGGAAGCTTTCTTT

size: few
D: -
V: TRBV28
J: TRBJ1-2
CDR3: CASSKPYGYTF
DNA: TGTGCCAGCAGTAAACCCTATGGCTACACCTTC

size: -
D: -
V: TRBV10-3
J: TRBJ2-2
CDR3: CAAQMGPQGFGELFF
DNA: TGTGCCGCTCAAATGGGGCCTCAGGGTTTCGGGGAGCTGTTTTTT

size: -
D: -
V: TRBV14
J: TRBJ2-3
CDR3: CASSQVGGAHTDTQYF
DNA: TGTGCCAGCAGCCAAGTGGGGGGAGCACACACAGATACGCAGTATTTT

size: -
D: -
V: TRBV7-3
J: TRBJ1-2
CDR3: CASSSPGDYGYTF
DNA: TGTGCCAGCAGCTCCCCCGGGGACTATGGCTACACCTTC